What follows is one T cell receptor beta chain and its context. The data were taken from a study of T cells after yellow fever vaccination. This CDR3 has 14 amino acids. Looked up from germline, CDR1 is SGDLS and CDR2 is YYNGEE. Trimming at V came to 4 bases and at J to 9 bases, leaving 9 bases not matched to a gene. TCRdb independently ran MiXCR on the 5' RACE reads; one entry per CDR3 protein. The table has about 350,000 distinct CDR3 sequences, roughly 11% seen once. The TCR sequence derives from a man aged 18 to 29 who received the YFV17D yellow fever vaccine. The source material was PBMCs, sampled on the day of the first yellow fever vaccination. V and J are TRBV9 and TRBJ2-1; 8 nucleotides align to TRBD2. The CDR3 coding sequence is TGTGCCAGCAGCCTGCTAGCGGGCTTCGGTGAGCAGTTCTTC. Encoded protein: CASSLLAGFGEQFF.